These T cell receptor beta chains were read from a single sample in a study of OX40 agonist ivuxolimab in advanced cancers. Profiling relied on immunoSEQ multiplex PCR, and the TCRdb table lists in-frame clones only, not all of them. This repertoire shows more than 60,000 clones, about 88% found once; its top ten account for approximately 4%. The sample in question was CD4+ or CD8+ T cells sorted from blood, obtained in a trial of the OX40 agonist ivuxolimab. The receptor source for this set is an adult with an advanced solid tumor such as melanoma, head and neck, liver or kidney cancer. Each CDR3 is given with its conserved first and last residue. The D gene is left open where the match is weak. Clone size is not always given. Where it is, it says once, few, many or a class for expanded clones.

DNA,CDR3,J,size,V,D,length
TGTGCCAGTAGTATGGGCTTTAGCGTTAGCACAGATACGCAGTATTTT,CASSMGFSVSTDTQYF,TRBJ2-3,.,TRBV19,.,16
TGTGCCAGCAGTCCCCTCCAGGACAGGGGCGGGAATGGCTACACCTTC,CASSPLQDRGGNGYTF,TRBJ1-2,.,TRBV6-6,TRBD1,16
TGTGCCAGCAGACGAATACAGGGGGCCCAAGAGACCCAGTACTTC,CASRRIQGAQETQYF,TRBJ2-5,.,TRBV27,TRBD1,15
TGTGCCTGGGACAGGTCAAACTCTGGAAACACCATATATTTT,CAWDRSNSGNTIYF,TRBJ1-3,.,TRBV30,.,14
TGTGCCAGCAGCTTAACTAGGGGCTCCTACGAGCAGTACTTC,CASSLTRGSYEQYF,TRBJ2-7,.,TRBV5-6,.,14
TGTGCCAGCAGCCCAGGGGTTGAAGCTTTCTTT,CASSPGVEAFF,TRBJ1-1,.,TRBV7-9,.,11
TGTGCCAGCAGTCGGGACGGGAACACTGAAGCTTTCTTT,CASSRDGNTEAFF,TRBJ1-1,once,TRBV28,.,13
TGTGCCAGCTCACCGCAAGGACAGGGGTGGAATTCACCCCTCCACTTT,CASSPQGQGWNSPLHF,TRBJ1-6,.,TRBV18,TRBD1,16
TGCGCCAGCAGCCAAGGGCGCGAGAATCCCTACGAGCAGTACTTC,CASSQGRENPYEQYF,TRBJ2-7,.,TRBV4-3,.,15
TGTGCCAGCAGTGAAGGGGCAAAGAACACTGAAGCTTTCTTT,CASSEGAKNTEAFF,TRBJ1-1,.,TRBV2,.,14
TGTGCCGTCCGGGACAGGGTTAACGGCTACACCTTC,CAVRDRVNGYTF,TRBJ1-2,.,TRBV6-6,TRBD1,12
TGTGCCAGCAGTCGTACAGGGATTAATCAGCCCCAGCATTTT,CASSRTGINQPQHF,TRBJ1-5,once,TRBV2,.,14
TGTGCCAGCCAATCTTCCGGACAGGGAGGCGGCTATGGCTACACCTTC,CASQSSGQGGGYGYTF,TRBJ1-2,.,TRBV19,TRBD1,16
TGTGCCAGCGGAACTAGCGGCTCCTACAATGAGCAGTTCTTC,CASGTSGSYNEQFF,TRBJ2-1,.,TRBV28,TRBD2,14
TGTGCCAGCAGCTCCTCTAGAATAGATACGCAGTATTTT,CASSSSRIDTQYF,TRBJ2-3,.,TRBV5-4,.,13
TGTGCCAGCCGAAAAGCAGGGTCCTCCTACAATGAGCAGTTCTTC,CASRKAGSSYNEQFF,TRBJ2-1,few,TRBV19,.,15
TGTGCCAGCTCACCAGGGACAACGAACACCGGGGAGCTGTTTTTT,CASSPGTTNTGELFF,TRBJ2-2,once,TRBV18,.,15
TGTGCCAGCAGTTACTCGATGGGGGGCCAGCCTTACGAGCAGTACTTC,CASSYSMGGQPYEQYF,TRBJ2-7,.,TRBV6-6,.,16
TGTGCCAGCAGTGAAGTGGAAGAGACCCAGTACTTC,CASSEVEETQYF,TRBJ2-5,.,TRBV2,.,12
TGTGCCAGCAGCCGACAGGGGGCGTACACCGGGGAGCTGTTTTTT,CASSRQGAYTGELFF,TRBJ2-2,.,TRBV7-9,TRBD1,15
TGTGCCAGCAGCCGGGACAGGGCCGGGACTGAAGCTTTCTTT,CASSRDRAGTEAFF,TRBJ1-1,.,TRBV6-4,TRBD1,14
TGCGCCAGCAGCGAGTGGGCCAGCTCCTACAATGAGCAGTTCTTC,CASSEWASSYNEQFF,TRBJ2-1,.,TRBV5-1,.,15
TGTGCCAGCAGTAACCAACAGGGGGCAAACACTGAAGCTTTCTTT,CASSNQQGANTEAFF,TRBJ1-1,.,TRBV2,TRBD1,15
TGTGCCAGCAGCCTAACCCCTCGCGGGGGCGGAGAGACCCAGTACTTC,CASSLTPRGGGETQYF,TRBJ2-5,.,TRBV7-9,.,16
TGTGCCAGCAGCCCGAGGACAGGGGCGGATACGCAGTATTTT,CASSPRTGADTQYF,TRBJ2-3,few,TRBV5-4,TRBD1,14
TGTGCCAGTAGAGACTTAGCGGGATACTCCTACAATGAGCAGTTCTTC,CASRDLAGYSYNEQFF,TRBJ2-1,.,TRBV19,TRBD2,16
TGTGCCTGGACCACTGGGGGCTATGGCTACACCTTC,CAWTTGGYGYTF,TRBJ1-2,.,TRBV30,.,12
TGTGCCAGCAGGTCCCCCTCGAGGGCCGATACGCAGTATTTT,CASRSPSRADTQYF,TRBJ2-3,.,TRBV6-6,.,14
TGTGCCAGTAGTGTTGACGGAAACTATGGCTACACCTTC,CASSVDGNYGYTF,TRBJ1-2,.,TRBV19,.,13
TGTGCCAGCTCACCAGGGCAGGGGATAAACTATGGCTACACCTTC,CASSPGQGINYGYTF,TRBJ1-2,.,TRBV18,.,15
TGTGCCAGCAGCCTGCCGGGGGGGAGAGGCTACACCTTC,CASSLPGGRGYTF,TRBJ1-2,once,TRBV6-5,.,13
TGCGCCAGCAGCTTCAGTAGGGGCTACAATGAGCAGTTCTTC,CASSFSRGYNEQFF,TRBJ2-1,.,TRBV5-1,.,14
TGCGCCAGCAGCTTGGACCCCGCGGGCGAGCAGTACTTC,CASSLDPAGEQYF,TRBJ2-7,.,TRBV5-1,.,13
TGTGCCAGCAGTAAAGGGAGGACCTACGAGCAGTACTTC,CASSKGRTYEQYF,TRBJ2-7,.,TRBV27,.,13
TGTGCCAGCAGCCGACAATACACCGGGGAGCTGTTTTTT,CASSRQYTGELFF,TRBJ2-2,.,TRBV6-4,.,13
TGCAGCGTTGGCAGACTAGCGGGAGGGTACAATGAGCAGTTCTTC,CSVGRLAGGYNEQFF,TRBJ2-1,.,TRBV29-1,TRBD2,15
TGTGCCAGCAGCGCCGGACTAGCGGGAGTGGAGACCCAGTACTTC,CASSAGLAGVETQYF,TRBJ2-5,once,TRBV9,TRBD2,15